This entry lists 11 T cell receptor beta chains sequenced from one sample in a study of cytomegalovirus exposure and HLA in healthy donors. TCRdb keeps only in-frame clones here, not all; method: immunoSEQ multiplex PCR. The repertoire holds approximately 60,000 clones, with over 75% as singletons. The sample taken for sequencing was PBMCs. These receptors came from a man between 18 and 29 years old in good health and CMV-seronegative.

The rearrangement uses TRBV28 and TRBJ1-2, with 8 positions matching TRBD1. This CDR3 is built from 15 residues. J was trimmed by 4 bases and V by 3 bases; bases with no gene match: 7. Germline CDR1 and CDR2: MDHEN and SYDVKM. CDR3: CASSFGDRLAYGYTF. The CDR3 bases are TGTGCCAGCAGTTTCGGGGACAGGTTGGCCTATGGCTACACCTTC.

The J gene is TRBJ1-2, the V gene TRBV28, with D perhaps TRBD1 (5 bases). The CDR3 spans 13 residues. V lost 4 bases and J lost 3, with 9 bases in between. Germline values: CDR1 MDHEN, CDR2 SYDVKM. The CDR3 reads CASSSGTYYGYTF. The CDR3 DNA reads TGTGCCAGCAGTTCGGGGACTTACTATGGCTACACCTTC.

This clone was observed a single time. The CDR3 nucleotides read TGTGCCAGCAGCCGGGCGTGGGCAAGGCAAGAGACCCAGTACTTC. Its protein is CASSRAWARQETQYF. The V gene is TRBV14, the J gene TRBJ2-5; no clear D. V gave up 4 bases and J gave up 2 bases, with 14 bases separating them. The CDR3 length is 15 residues. The germline gives CDR1 SGHDN, CDR2 FVKESK.

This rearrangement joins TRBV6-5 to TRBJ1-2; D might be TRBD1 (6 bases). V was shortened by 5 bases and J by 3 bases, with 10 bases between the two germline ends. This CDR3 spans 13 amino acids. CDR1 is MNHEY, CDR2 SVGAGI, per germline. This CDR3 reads CASSPRTDYGYTF. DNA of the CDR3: TGTGCCAGCAGTCCTAGGACAGACTATGGCTACACCTTC.

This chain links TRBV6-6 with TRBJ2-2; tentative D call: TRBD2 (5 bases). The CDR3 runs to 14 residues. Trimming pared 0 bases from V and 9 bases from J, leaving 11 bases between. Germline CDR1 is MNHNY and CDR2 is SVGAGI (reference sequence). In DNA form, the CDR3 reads TGTGCCAGCAGTTACTCGAAACTAGTCTGGGAGCTGTTTTTT. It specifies CASSYSKLVWELFF.

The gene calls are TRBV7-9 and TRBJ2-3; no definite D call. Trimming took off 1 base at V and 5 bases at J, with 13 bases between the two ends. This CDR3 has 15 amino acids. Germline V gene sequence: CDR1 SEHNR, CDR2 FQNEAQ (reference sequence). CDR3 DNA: TGTGCCAGCAGCTTAGGGATCAGGTTGGGAGATACGCAGTATTTT. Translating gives CASSLGIRLGDTQYF.

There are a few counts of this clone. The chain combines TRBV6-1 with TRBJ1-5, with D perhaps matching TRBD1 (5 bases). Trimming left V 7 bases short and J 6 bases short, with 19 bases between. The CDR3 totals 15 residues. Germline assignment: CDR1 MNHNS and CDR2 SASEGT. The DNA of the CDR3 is TGTGCCAGCAACCACGAACCCGGGGGAGCTCAGCCCCAGCATTTT. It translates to CASNHEPGGAQPQHF.

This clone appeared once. The CDR3 nucleotides are TGCAGCGTTGAGATACACGCCGGGACAGGGGCTCCGCGGGAGCTGTTTTTT. It encodes CSVEIHAGTGAPRELFF. The V call is TRBV29-1, the J call TRBJ2-2, with TRBD1 identical over 10 bases. V was pared by 3 bases and J by 9 bases, with 16 bases of the junction left unmatched. This CDR3 comprises 17 residues. CDR1 is SQVTM and CDR2 is ANQGSEA in the germline V gene.

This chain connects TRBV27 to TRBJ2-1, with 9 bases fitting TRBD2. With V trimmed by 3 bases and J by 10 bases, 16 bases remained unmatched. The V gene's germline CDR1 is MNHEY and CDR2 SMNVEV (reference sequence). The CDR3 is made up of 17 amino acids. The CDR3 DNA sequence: TGTGCCAGCAGTTTCTCTCTCGTAGCGGGAGTCAGAGGCGAGCAGTTCTTC. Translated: CASSFSLVAGVRGEQFF.

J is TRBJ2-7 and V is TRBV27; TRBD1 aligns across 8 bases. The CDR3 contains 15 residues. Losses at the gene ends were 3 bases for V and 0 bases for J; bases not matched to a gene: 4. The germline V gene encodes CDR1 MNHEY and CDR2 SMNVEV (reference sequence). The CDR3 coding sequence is TGTGCCAGCAGTTTGGCCGGACAGGGCTCCTACGAGCAGTACTTC. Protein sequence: CASSLAGQGSYEQYF.

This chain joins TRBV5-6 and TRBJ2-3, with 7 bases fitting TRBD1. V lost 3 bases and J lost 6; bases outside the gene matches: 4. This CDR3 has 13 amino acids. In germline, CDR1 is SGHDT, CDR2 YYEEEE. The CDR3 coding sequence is TGTGCCAGCAGCTCCGACAGGGCGGATACGCAGTATTTT. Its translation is CASSSDRADTQYF.